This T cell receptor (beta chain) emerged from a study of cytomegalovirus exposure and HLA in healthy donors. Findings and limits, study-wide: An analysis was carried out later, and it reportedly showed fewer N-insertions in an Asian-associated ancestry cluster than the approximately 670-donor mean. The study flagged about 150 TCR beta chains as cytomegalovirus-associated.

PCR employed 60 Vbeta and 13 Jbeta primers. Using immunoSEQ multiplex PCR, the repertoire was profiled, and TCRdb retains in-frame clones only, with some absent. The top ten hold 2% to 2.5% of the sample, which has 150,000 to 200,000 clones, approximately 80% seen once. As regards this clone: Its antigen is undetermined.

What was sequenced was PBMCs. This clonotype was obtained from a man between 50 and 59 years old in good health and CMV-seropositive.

The chain's CDR3 is CASSFRGVQETQYF. CDR3 nucleotide sequence: TGTGCCAGCAGCTTTCGGGGGGTCCAAGAGACCCAGTACTTC. The chain couples TRBV11-1 to TRBJ2-5, with 7 bases identical to TRBD2. Germline CDR1 and CDR2: SGHAT and FQDESV (reference sequence). The CDR3 consists of 14 residues. Germline trimming cut 3 bases from V and 1 base from J; bases unmatched to any gene: 2.